This T cell receptor (beta chain) was retrieved from a study of T cells in Graves' hyperthyroidism and ophthalmopathy. Many counts were recorded for this clonotype. For Graves' hyperthyroidism to be stable, ophthalmopathy could not progress within 18 months. V was pared by 5 bases and J by 1 base, with 5 bases of the junction left unmatched. This CDR3 has 14 residues. The V gene's germline CDR1 is LGHDT and CDR2 YNNKEL (reference sequence). The investigators amplified TCR beta CDR3 regions from RNA transcripts. A first-round RT-PCR of the TCR CDR3 used the HTBI primer set. TCRdb called the multiplex PCR reads again in MiXCR, with one record for every CDR3 protein. In the table there are approximately 710,000 distinct CDR3 sequences, 17% of which are singletons.

This sequence was found in a man aged 45 to 65 with Graves' hyperthyroidism. The specimen was blood. The V gene is TRBV3-1, the J gene TRBJ2-7; 7 bases fit TRBD2. DNA of the CDR3: TGTGCCAGCAGCTGGGAGGGTGGATCCTACGAGCAGTACTTC. Protein product: CASSWEGGSYEQYF.